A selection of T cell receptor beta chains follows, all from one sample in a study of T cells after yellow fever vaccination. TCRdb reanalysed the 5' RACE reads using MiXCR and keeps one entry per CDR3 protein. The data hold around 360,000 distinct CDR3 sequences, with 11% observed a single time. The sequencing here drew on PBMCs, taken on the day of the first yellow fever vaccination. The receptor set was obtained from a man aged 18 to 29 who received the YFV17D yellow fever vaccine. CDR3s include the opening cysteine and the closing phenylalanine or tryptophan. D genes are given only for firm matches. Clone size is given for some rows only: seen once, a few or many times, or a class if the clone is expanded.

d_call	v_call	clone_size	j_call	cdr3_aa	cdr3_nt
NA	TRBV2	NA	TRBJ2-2	CASTGGTSGTGELFF	TGTGCCAGCACAGGCGGGACAAGCGGGACCGGGGAGCTGTTTTTT
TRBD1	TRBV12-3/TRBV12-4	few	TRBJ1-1	CAISSGTGYTEAFF	TGTGCCATATCCTCCGGGACAGGGTACACTGAAGCTTTCTTT
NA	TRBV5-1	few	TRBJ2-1	CASTREGFYNEQFF	TGCGCCAGCACGAGAGAGGGGTTTTACAATGAGCAGTTCTTC
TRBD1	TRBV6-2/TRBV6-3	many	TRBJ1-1	CASSYPQGRTEAFF	TGTGCCAGCAGTTACCCACAGGGGAGAACTGAAGCTTTCTTT
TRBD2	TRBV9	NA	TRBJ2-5	CASSVAPSGAGETQYF	TGTGCCAGCAGCGTAGCCCCTAGCGGGGCCGGGGAGACCCAGTACTTC
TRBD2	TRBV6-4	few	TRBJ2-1	CASSAGLAGGSDEQFF	TGTGCCAGCAGCGCTGGACTAGCGGGGGGCAGTGATGAGCAGTTCTTC
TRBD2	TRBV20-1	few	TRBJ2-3	CSAVTGTSGGYGTDTQYF	TGCAGTGCAGTAACCGGGACTAGCGGGGGCTACGGCACAGATACGCAGTATTTT
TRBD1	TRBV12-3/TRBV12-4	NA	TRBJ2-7	CASSLVDRGHEQYF	TGTGCCAGCAGTTTGGTGGACAGGGGGCACGAGCAGTACTTC
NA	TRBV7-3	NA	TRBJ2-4	CASSVSDKNIQYF	TGTGCCAGCAGCGTCAGCGACAAAAACATTCAGTACTTC
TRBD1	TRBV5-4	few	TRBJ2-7	CASSKDRGTEQYF	TGTGCCAGCAGCAAGGACAGGGGAACCGAGCAGTACTTC
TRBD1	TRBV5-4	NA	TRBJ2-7	CASSSLLTGGLYF	TGTGCCAGCAGCTCGCTGTTGACAGGGGGCCTGTACTTC
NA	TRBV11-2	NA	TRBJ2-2	CASGESGELFF	TGTGCCAGCGGGGAATCCGGGGAGCTGTTTTTT
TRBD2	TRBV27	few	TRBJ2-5	CASSLSGANQETQYF	TGTGCCAGCAGTTTAAGCGGGGCAAACCAAGAGACCCAGTACTTC